These 17 T cell receptor beta chains originate from one sample sequenced in a study of cytomegalovirus exposure and HLA in healthy donors. 13 Jbeta primers and 60 Vbeta primers were used for the PCR. Only in-frame clones appear in the TCRdb table, and some are missing; sequencing was by immunoSEQ multiplex PCR. Altogether about 250,000 clones are present, over 75% being singletons, with the ten largest covering approximately 0.47%. What was sequenced was PBMCs. These receptors came from a boy between 10 and 17 years old in good health and CMV-seronegative.

There are a few counts of this clone. J is TRBJ1-2 and V is TRBV9; the match to TRBD1 covers 9 bases. Germline values: CDR1 SGDLS, CDR2 YYNGEE. The V segment lost 4 bases and the J segment 4 bases; nucleotides outside the gene matches: 11. This CDR3 region has 16 residues. The CDR3 nucleotides are TGTGCCAGCAGCCCCCGGGACAGGGACGTCAGCTATGGCTACACCTTC. As protein: CASSPRDRDVSYGYTF.

The chain joins TRBV5-1 to TRBJ1-1; TRBD1 might be the D (5 bases). This CDR3 is built from 17 residues. Between the trimmed V and J ends, which lost 0 bases and 3 bases, there was a span of 18 bases. CDR1 and CDR2 from the germline V gene are SGHRS and YFSETQ. This CDR3 reads CASSLVQGGALDTEAFF. CDR3 DNA sequence: TGCGCCAGCAGCTTGGTGCAGGGTGGGGCGTTGGACACTGAAGCTTTCTTT.

The chain is built from TRBV19 and TRBJ2-1, with 7 bases identical to TRBD1. The V gene's germline CDR1 is LNHDA and CDR2 SQIVND (reference sequence). V lost 6 bases, J lost 7 bases, and 15 bases stayed unmatched. The CDR3 extends over 16 amino acids. Here the CDR3 reads CASSLIGAGGTNEQFF. The DNA for the CDR3 is TGTGCCAGTAGCTTAATTGGGGCAGGGGGTACGAATGAGCAGTTCTTC.

The chain joins TRBV13 to TRBJ2-5; D is uncertain. Gene TRBJ2-7 matches the end of the DNA better, so the J call may be wrong. The CDR3 contains 15 residues. Germline values: CDR1 PRHDT, CDR2 FYEKMQ (reference sequence). In DNA, the CDR3 is TGTGCCAGCAGCTTAGTGGGGTGGGGCTCCTACGAGCAGTACTTC. This codes for CASSLVGWGSYEQYF.

The table lists this clone with a few counts. The chain employs TRBV27 and TRBJ2-3, with 9 bases lining up with TRBD2. Germline loops: CDR1 MNHEY, CDR2 SMNVEV (reference sequence). CDR3 length: 16 residues. Losses at the gene ends were 5 bases for V and 0 bases for J; bases not matched to a gene: 6. CDR3 loop: CASSDTLAGSTDTQYF. The CDR3 DNA reads TGTGCCAGCAGTGACACCCTAGCGGGGAGCACAGATACGCAGTATTTT.

The J gene is TRBJ1-1, the V gene TRBV11-3; D possibly corresponds to TRBD1 (6 bases). Germline CDR1 and CDR2: SGHNT and YENEEA. This CDR3 has 12 amino acids. V dropped 5 bases and J dropped 11 bases, with 15 bases sitting between them. In DNA form, the CDR3 reads TGTGCCAGCAGCGGTTACAGGGAGAAGGCTTTCTTT. Protein sequence: CASSGYREKAFF.

This clone was observed a few times. V usage is TRBV27 and J usage is TRBJ2-2, with 12 bases aligning to TRBD2. The germline V gene has CDR1 MNHEY and CDR2 SMNVEV (reference sequence). With 5 bases clipped from V and 7 bases from J, the junction kept 8 bases outside the gene matches. The CDR3 runs 16 residues. The CDR3 loop is CASSPQSSGRGGELFF. In nucleotides, the CDR3 is TGTGCCAGCAGTCCCCAATCTAGCGGGAGGGGCGGGGAGCTGTTTTTT.

The V call is TRBV6-5, the J call TRBJ1-2, with D perhaps TRBD1 (6 bases). Germline-derived CDR1 and CDR2 are MNHEY and SVGAGI. The V and J ends lost 7 bases and 4 bases respectively, with 13 bases between them. The CDR3 runs 13 residues. As DNA, the CDR3 is TGTGCCAGCACCAGGGACAACTCCTATGGCTACACCTTC. Translating gives CASTRDNSYGYTF.

This clone was seen only a few times. This rearrangement joins TRBV5-6 to TRBJ1-1, with D hard to call. V dropped 3 bases and J dropped 1 base, with 7 bases sitting between them. The length of the CDR3 is 13 residues. Germline V CDR1 and CDR2: SGHDT, YYEEEE. Here the CDR3 DNA reads TGTGCCAGCAGCTATACAAGGAACACTGAAGCTTTCTTT. It translates to CASSYTRNTEAFF.

This chain connects TRBV19 to TRBJ2-7; TRBD1 matches at 7 bases. V lost 1 base to trimming and J lost 0 bases; unmatched junction nucleotides: 3. Germline CDR1 reads LNHDA; CDR2 reads SQIVND (reference sequence). The CDR3 runs to 15 residues. The DNA of the CDR3 is TGTGCCAGTAGTATAGTAGGGACAGCCTCCTACGAGCAGTACTTC. Translation: CASSIVGTASYEQYF.

This clone has more than one count but fewer than ten. The V and J genes are TRBV30 and TRBJ1-2; weak D call: TRBD1 (6 bases). V was trimmed by 5 bases and J by 5 bases, leaving 9 bases between them. The CDR3 contains 11 residues. Germline values: CDR1 GTSNPN, CDR2 SVGIG (reference sequence). The CDR3: CAWLTGYGYTF. In DNA form, the CDR3 reads TGTGCCTGGCTCACAGGGTATGGCTACACCTTC.

This chain links TRBV5-1 with TRBJ2-7; the match to TRBD1 covers 10 bases. The CDR3 is 16 residues long. Trimming removed 3 bases from V and 5 bases from J; junction bases left unmatched: 11. Per the germline V gene, CDR1 is SGHRS and CDR2 is YFSETQ. The CDR3 DNA reads TGCGCCAGCAGCTCGATCCCCGGGACAGGGGACAACGAGCAGTACTTC. As protein: CASSSIPGTGDNEQYF.

The chain couples TRBV19 to TRBJ1-6; D is ambiguous. The V end lost 7 bases, the J end lost 4 bases, and 11 bases lay between the germline ends. The CDR3 has 14 residues. Germline V gives CDR1 LNHDA, CDR2 SQIVND (reference sequence). CDR3 coding DNA: TGTGCCAGTACCCTGACTGGATATAATTCACCCCTCCACTTT. Its translation is CASTLTGYNSPLHF.

The chain combines TRBV10-1 with TRBJ2-7, with TRBD2 matching over 10 bases. The V segment lost 4 bases and the J segment 2 bases; nucleotides outside the gene matches: 5. The germline V gene has CDR1 WNHNN and CDR2 SYGVQD (reference sequence). CDR3 length equals 15 residues. The CDR3 nucleotides are TGCGCCAGCAGTGCCAGGACTAGCGGCGCCTACGAGCAGTACTTC. Translation gives CASSARTSGAYEQYF.

This clone appeared once. The chain uses TRBV29-1 and TRBJ2-3, with a weak D call TRBD2 (5 bases). Germline V gene lookup returns CDR1 SQVTM and CDR2 ANQGSEA. There are 14 residues in the CDR3. Trimming stripped 5 bases from V and 4 bases from J, with 16 bases between. The CDR3 DNA is TGCAGCGTTCCCGGGGTGATGATGGCAGATACGCAGTATTTT. It translates to CSVPGVMMADTQYF.

The CDR3 spells CASSPVQSNQPQHF. The CDR3 DNA follows: TGTGCCAGCAGTCCCGTTCAGAGCAATCAGCCCCAGCATTTT. The chain carries TRBV6-5 and TRBJ1-5; no clear D. The CDR3 is 14 residues long. Germline V gives CDR1 MNHEY, CDR2 SVGAGI. V lost 5 bases to trimming and J lost 1 base, with 9 bases between them.

The CDR3 nucleotides are TGTGCCAGCAGTGGTACCGGGATGTCCGGGGAGCTGTTTTTT. The encoded protein is CASSGTGMSGELFF. The V gene is TRBV6-4, the J gene TRBJ2-2; a weak D match, TRBD2 (5 bases). Between the trimmed V and J ends, which lost 4 bases and 6 bases, there was a span of 12 bases. This CDR3 spans 14 amino acids. CDR1 is MRHNA and CDR2 is SNTAGT in the germline V gene.